The sequence of this TCR beta chain was determined in a study of shared clonotypes between healthy human individuals. Some clones are missing from TCRdb's copy, which holds only in-frame ones; the method was immunoSEQ multiplex PCR. The sample yields 2 million to 3 million clones, roughly 93% seen once. The germline V and J ends were trimmed by 4 bases and 1 base, with 17 bases remaining between them. In germline, CDR1 is SGHDT, CDR2 YYEEEE. The CDR3 is 16 residues long. Details on this clone: Its antigen is not known.

General study points: With few donors, the genetic and exposure-history diversity represented was limited. Of the naive CD4 clonotypes, approximately 5% were shared across several donors.

V usage is TRBV5-6 and J usage is TRBJ1-1; D is unresolved. Sequenced material: naive CD4+ T cells from PBMCs. Documented subset: CD45RA+ positively selected. The receptor was derived from a young man in good health. Some clones in this sample may be carry-over from other donors' samples. Here the CDR3 DNA reads TGTGCCAGCAGCCAACTCCTCAAAAGAACGAACACTGAAGCTTTCTTT. Encoded protein: CASSQLLKRTNTEAFF. Using reference TRBV5-6 and TRBJ1-1 for the parts outside the CDR3, the full variable domain is DAGVTQSPTHLIKTRGQQVTLRCSPKSGHDTVSWYQQALGQGPQFIFQYYEEEERQRGNFPDRFSGHQFPNYSSELNVNALLLGDSALYLCASSQLLKRTNTEAFFGQGTRLTVV.